The entry below describes one T cell receptor (beta chain). The antigen is not known. V gave up 3 bases and J gave up 3 bases, with 9 bases separating them. Germline loops: CDR1 DFQATT, CDR2 SNEGSKA (reference sequence). This CDR3 spans 12 amino acids. The data are from a study of CD8 T cells in ankylosing spondylitis. A quantitative 5'-RACE method, one with molecular barcodes, was used to make TCR beta libraries. In TCRdb, the 5' RACE reads were re-called with MiXCR into one record per CDR3 protein. Among about 330,000 distinct CDR3 sequences, approximately 8.2% were seen once, and the ten largest hold 14% to 15%. Study-level findings and limits: Earlier literature documents some of the motif variants in reactive arthritis synovial fluid and blood. In ankylosing spondylitis patients, matched synovial fluid reportedly showed significant enrichment of disease-linked clones. There was a TCR beta motif, made of eight highly homologous variants, that appeared characteristic of ankylosing spondylitis blood. Disease-linked clones were found to be CD8+ and relatively rare in peripheral blood.

The chain uses TRBV20-1 and TRBJ2-7, with D possibly being TRBD1 or TRBD2 (5 bases each). The TCR originated in a male donor with ankylosing spondylitis. Sequenced: blood, either unsorted or a sorted T cell fraction (not recorded which). CDR3 region: CSASVGGYEQYF. The CDR3 coding sequence is TGCAGTGCTAGTGTTGGGGGCTACGAGCAGTACTTC.